Sequencing of this T cell receptor (beta chain) was carried out in a study of control samples from healthy donors and cancer patients. Profiled with immunoSEQ multiplex PCR; TCRdb holds only in-frame clones, not every one. This sample has some 29,000 clones, with nearly 90% found just once. Germline V gene data show CDR1 as SGHDN and CDR2 as FVKESK. This CDR3 region has 14 residues. Germline trimming cut 3 bases from V and 4 bases from J; bases unmatched to any gene: 4. The sequencing input was formalin-fixed, paraffin-embedded tissue. This clonotype was sampled from a female donor with melanoma. J is TRBJ1-1 and V is TRBV14; 8 bases map to TRBD1. CDR3 loop: CASSHPGQGTEAFF. CDR3 coding DNA: TGTGCCAGCAGCCATCCCGGACAGGGCACTGAAGCTTTCTTT.